A selection of T cell receptor beta chains follows, all from one sample in a study of T cell responses to AZD1222 COVID-19 vaccine. Sequencing was performed with immunoSEQ multiplex PCR; in TCRdb, only in-frame clones are kept and a portion is missing. The sample lists over 150,000 clones; 80% to 95% were seen once. The sequencing here drew on peripheral blood, taken on day 0 of AZD1222 vaccination. The origin of the receptors is an adult in good health. The CDR3 runs from the conserved cysteine through the conserved F or W. A D gene is named only where the DNA matches it firmly. Clone sizes are given selectively: once, few, many, or a class where the clone is expanded.

-,TRBV5-5,once,TRBJ2-7,14,TGTGCCAGCAGCTTTTACAGGGAAAGGAACGAGCAGTACTTC,CASSFYRERNEQYF
-,TRBV9,-,TRBJ2-2,16,TGTGCCAGCAGCGTACGCACCGGGACTGGTACCGGGGAGCTGTTTTTT,CASSVRTGTGTGELFF
TRBD2,TRBV7-9,once,TRBJ2-3,16,TGTGCCAGCAGCTTAGTGAGCGGGACTAGCACAGATACGCAGTATTTT,CASSLVSGTSTDTQYF
-,TRBV2,-,TRBJ2-7,14,TGTGCCAGCAGTGACGGGCTAATTACCTACGAGCAGTACTTC,CASSDGLITYEQYF
-,TRBV6-1,-,TRBJ1-2,13,TGTGCCAGCAGTGAAGCAGCGTTTTATGGCTACACCTTC,CASSEAAFYGYTF
TRBD1,TRBV18,-,TRBJ1-2,15,TGTGCCAGCTCCCCCGCGGGGACAGGACAAAAGGGCTACACCTTC,CASSPAGTGQKGYTF
-,TRBV6-2/TRBV6-3,-,TRBJ2-7,16,TGTGCCAGCAGTTACTCGGGTAGTAGCCTGCTCTACGAGCAGTACTTC,CASSYSGSSLLYEQYF
-,TRBV11-1,-,TRBJ2-5,16,TGTGCCAGCAGCCGGAGGAGGGGGAAGGAGCAAGAGACCCAGTACTTC,CASSRRRGKEQETQYF
TRBD2,TRBV29-1,-,TRBJ2-2,15,TGCAGCGTTGAACCCCCGGGGGGTAACACCGGGGAGCTGTTTTTT,CSVEPPGGNTGELFF
TRBD1,TRBV6-6,-,TRBJ2-7,14,TGTGCCAGCAGTTACGGGACAGGGGCTGAGGAGCAGTACTTC,CASSYGTGAEEQYF
-,TRBV4-2,-,TRBJ2-7,16,TGTGCCAGCAGCCAAGATCCCGGAGGGATTCCCTACGAGCAGTACTTC,CASSQDPGGIPYEQYF
-,TRBV6-5,-,TRBJ1-5,13,TGTGCCAGCAGGCTGCGGGGCAATCAGCCCCAGCATTTT,CASRLRGNQPQHF
-,TRBV6-2/TRBV6-3,-,TRBJ1-1,17,TGTGCCAGCAGTTACTCGTTAAGGAGGGCAGTGAACACTGAAGCTTTCTTT,CASSYSLRRAVNTEAFF
-,TRBV4-1,-,TRBJ1-5,15,TGCGCCAGCAGCCAAGTTGGGGACAGCAATCAGCCCCAGCATTTT,CASSQVGDSNQPQHF
-,TRBV28,-,TRBJ1-4,13,TGTGCCAGCAGTTTAACAGCTAATGAAAAACTGTTTTTT,CASSLTANEKLFF
-,TRBV4-3,-,TRBJ1-6,13,TGCGCCAGCAGCCAAGAACAGTGGTCACCCCTCCACTTT,CASSQEQWSPLHF
TRBD1,TRBV29-1,-,TRBJ1-2,11,TGCAGCGACGAATACAGGGGAGGCTACACCTTC,CSDEYRGGYTF
-,TRBV19,-,TRBJ1-5,15,TGTGCCAGTAGTATAAACGTTTATAGCAATCAGCCCCAGCATTTT,CASSINVYSNQPQHF
TRBD2,TRBV30,-,TRBJ2-2,16,TGTGCCTGGAGTTCCCCTAGCGGGCTGAACACCGGGGAGCTGTTTTTT,CAWSSPSGLNTGELFF
-,TRBV27,-,TRBJ1-6,14,TGTGCCAGCAGAAGGACATGGGGGGATTCACCCCTCCACTTT,CASRRTWGDSPLHF
TRBD1,TRBV5-1,-,TRBJ1-4,17,TGCGCCAGCAGCTTGGCGGGACAGGGGCGCGCGTTTGAAAAACTGTTTTTT,CASSLAGQGRAFEKLFF
-,TRBV27,-,TRBJ2-5,13,TGTGCCAGCAGACCCGGGCCCTTGGAGACCCAGTACTTC,CASRPGPLETQYF
TRBD1,TRBV19,once,TRBJ2-6,15,TGTGCCAGTAGGGACAGGGTCTCTGGGGCCAACGTCCTGACTTTC,CASRDRVSGANVLTF
TRBD1,TRBV4-2,-,TRBJ1-2,15,TGTGCCAGCAGCCAAGGGCCAGGGGGCGACTATGGCTACACCTTC,CASSQGPGGDYGYTF
-,TRBV9,-,TRBJ1-2,14,TGTGCCAGCAGCGTAGAGGGTGGAGACTATGGCTACACCTTC,CASSVEGGDYGYTF
TRBD1,TRBV9,once,TRBJ1-2,15,TGTGCCAGCAGCGTAGAGGGGACAGCATCAGGCGGCTACACCTTC,CASSVEGTASGGYTF
-,TRBV3-1/TRBV3-2,-,TRBJ1-1,12,TGTGCCAGCGGGGGGCGCGGCACTGAAGCTTTCTTT,CASGGRGTEAFF
TRBD2,TRBV7-9,-,TRBJ2-2,15,TGTGCCAGCAGCCTAAGACTAGCGGGAGCCGGGGAGCTGTTTTTT,CASSLRLAGAGELFF
-,TRBV6-5,-,TRBJ1-6,14,TGTGCCAGCAGTCGGCAAAACTATAATTCACCCCTCCACTTT,CASSRQNYNSPLHF
-,TRBV13,-,TRBJ2-1,15,TGTGCCAGCAGCTTAGTAGGGAGCTCCTACAATGAGCAGTTCTTC,CASSLVGSSYNEQFF
TRBD2,TRBV27,-,TRBJ2-7,15,TGTGCCAGCAGTTTCGGGACTAGCGGTTCCTACGAGCAGTACTTC,CASSFGTSGSYEQYF
-,TRBV7-9,-,TRBJ1-4,13,TGTGCCAGCAGCTTAAGGGGTTGGGAAAAACTGTTTTTT,CASSLRGWEKLFF
-,TRBV11-2,once,TRBJ2-5,15,TGTGCCAGCAGCCCTTGGGATCAGGACCAAGAGACCCAGTACTTC,CASSPWDQDQETQYF
-,TRBV18,-,TRBJ2-1,12,TGTGCCAGCTCCCCTTTAGGGAATGAGCAGTTCTTC,CASSPLGNEQFF
TRBD2,TRBV12-3/TRBV12-4,few,TRBJ2-1,12,TGTGCCAGCATGTTGACTAGCGGGGAGCAGTTCTTC,CASMLTSGEQFF
-,TRBV15,-,TRBJ2-1,15,TGTGCCACCAGCAGAGGAGGGTCCGGTTACAATGAGCAGTTCTTC,CATSRGGSGYNEQFF
-,TRBV19,-,TRBJ1-2,13,TGTGCCAGTAGTACCCGCCGAGGATATGGCTACACCTTC,CASSTRRGYGYTF
TRBD2,TRBV25-1,-,TRBJ2-2,16,TGTGCCAGCAGTAGGACTAGCGGGGGGAACACCGGGGAGCTGTTTTTT,CASSRTSGGNTGELFF
-,TRBV18,-,TRBJ1-5,14,TGTGCCAGCTCACCGATTCATAGCAATCAGCCCCAGCATTTT,CASSPIHSNQPQHF
-,TRBV30,once,TRBJ2-3,14,TGTGCCTGGAGTGGGGGCCAGGGAGGAAATACGCAGTATTTT,CAWSGGQGGNTQYF
-,TRBV19,-,TRBJ1-5,15,TGTGCCAGTAGTATCTTGACCCTGGGGAATCAGCCCCAGCATTTT,CASSILTLGNQPQHF
TRBD2,TRBV7-9,-,TRBJ2-3,14,TGTGCCAGCAGCCCTAGCGGGAGCACAGATACGCAGTATTTT,CASSPSGSTDTQYF
-,TRBV5-1,-,TRBJ1-1,13,TGCGCCAGCAGCGTGGGGCCGAACACTGAAGCTTTCTTT,CASSVGPNTEAFF
-,TRBV5-5,once,TRBJ2-2,15,TGTGCCAGCAGCTCCGGGACTCATAACACCGGGGAGCTGTTTTTT,CASSSGTHNTGELFF
-,TRBV27,-,TRBJ1-2,14,TGTGCCAGCAGTTTACGGGGACCTTCGGGGGGCTACACCTTC,CASSLRGPSGGYTF
TRBD1,TRBV6-5,-,TRBJ1-5,14,TGTGCCAGCAGGACAGGGTATAGCAATCAGCCCCAGCATTTT,CASRTGYSNQPQHF
-,TRBV5-6,-,TRBJ1-2,12,TGTGCCAGCAGCTTGCTATCCAGTTCGTATACCTTC,CASSLLSSSYTF
TRBD1,TRBV5-4,-,TRBJ1-6,13,TGTGCGGCAAAGCGGGACAGTAATTCACCCCTCCACTTT,CAAKRDSNSPLHF
-,TRBV11-2,-,TRBJ2-7,14,TGTGCCAGCAGCGACCCGGGACACGACTACGAGCAGTACTTC,CASSDPGHDYEQYF
TRBD1,TRBV12-5,-,TRBJ2-2,16,TGTGCTAGTGGTTTGCCCCGGGACAGAAACACCGGGGAGCTGTTTTTT,CASGLPRDRNTGELFF
TRBD1,TRBV9,-,TRBJ1-4,18,TGTGCCAGCAGCGCGGGACAGTCAAACACTCGACTTGGGGGAAAACTGTTTTTT,CASSAGQSNTRLGGKLFF
-,TRBV5-1,-,TRBJ1-1,13,TGCGCCAGCAGCTTGGTCATGAACACTGAAGCTTTCTTT,CASSLVMNTEAFF
-,TRBV21-1,-,TRBJ2-7,14,TGTGCCAGCCCTTTAATTACAGGGGATTACGAGCAGTACTTC,CASPLITGDYEQYF
-,TRBV6-5,-,TRBJ1-5,13,TGTGCCAGCAGTTCCCTTCATAATCAGCCCCAGCATTTT,CASSSLHNQPQHF
-,TRBV9,-,TRBJ1-1,13,TGTGCCAGCAGCGTATTGACACACACTGAAGCTTTCTTT,CASSVLTHTEAFF
TRBD2,TRBV30,-,TRBJ2-3,17,TGTGCCTGGAGTGTAGGGTATTCGGGAGGGCGGGCAGATACGCAGTATTTT,CAWSVGYSGGRADTQYF
-,TRBV4-3,-,TRBJ1-2,13,TGCGCCAGCAGCCAAGATCTCAACTATGGCTACACCTTC,CASSQDLNYGYTF
-,TRBV11-2,-,TRBJ2-3,13,TGTGCCAGCAGCTTACCCGGGGCGGATACGCAGTATTTT,CASSLPGADTQYF
-,TRBV7-9,-,TRBJ1-2,16,TGTGCCAGCAGCTGGGCCGGGACACAAGAAGGGTATGGCTACACCTTC,CASSWAGTQEGYGYTF
TRBD1,TRBV12-3/TRBV12-4,few,TRBJ1-2,13,TGTGCCAGCACCGTCAGGGGGCTGAATGGCTACACCTTC,CASTVRGLNGYTF